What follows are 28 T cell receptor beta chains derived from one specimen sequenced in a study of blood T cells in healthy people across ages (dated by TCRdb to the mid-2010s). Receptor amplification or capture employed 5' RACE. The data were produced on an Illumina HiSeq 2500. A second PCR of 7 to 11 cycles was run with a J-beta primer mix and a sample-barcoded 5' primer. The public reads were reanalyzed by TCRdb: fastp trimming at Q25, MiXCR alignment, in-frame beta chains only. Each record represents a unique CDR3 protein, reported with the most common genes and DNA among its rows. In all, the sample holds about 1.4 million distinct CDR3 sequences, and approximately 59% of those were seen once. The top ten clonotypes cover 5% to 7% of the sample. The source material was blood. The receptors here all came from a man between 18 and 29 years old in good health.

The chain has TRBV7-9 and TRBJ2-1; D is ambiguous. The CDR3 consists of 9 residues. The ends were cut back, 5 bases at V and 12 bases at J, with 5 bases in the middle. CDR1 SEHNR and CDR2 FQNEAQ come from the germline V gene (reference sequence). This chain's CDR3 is CASSPMQFF. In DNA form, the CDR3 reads TGTGCCAGCAGCCCAATGCAGTTCTTC. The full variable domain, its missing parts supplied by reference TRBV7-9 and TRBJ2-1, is DTGVSQNPRHKITKRGQNVTFRCDPISEHNRLYWYRQTLGQGPEFLTYFQNEAQLEKSRLLSDRFSAERPKGSFSTLEIQRTEQGDSAMYLCASSPMQFFGPGTRLTVL.

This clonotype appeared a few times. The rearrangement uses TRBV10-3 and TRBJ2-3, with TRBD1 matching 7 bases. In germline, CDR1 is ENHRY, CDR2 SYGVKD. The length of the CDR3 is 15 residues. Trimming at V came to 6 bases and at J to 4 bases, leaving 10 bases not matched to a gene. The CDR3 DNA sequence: TGTGCCATCAGCGAGGGACAGTATAGCGCAGATACGCAGTATTTT. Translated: CAISEGQYSADTQYF.

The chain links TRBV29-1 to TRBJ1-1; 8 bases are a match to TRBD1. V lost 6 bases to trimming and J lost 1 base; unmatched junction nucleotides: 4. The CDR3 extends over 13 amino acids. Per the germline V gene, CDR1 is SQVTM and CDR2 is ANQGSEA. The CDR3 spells CSVRGLWNTEAFF. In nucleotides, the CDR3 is TGCAGCGTCAGGGGGCTATGGAACACTGAAGCTTTCTTT.

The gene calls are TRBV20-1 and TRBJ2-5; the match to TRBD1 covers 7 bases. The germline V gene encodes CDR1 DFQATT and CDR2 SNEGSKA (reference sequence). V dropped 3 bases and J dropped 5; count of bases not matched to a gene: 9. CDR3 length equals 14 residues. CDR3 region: CSASRTGVGETQYF. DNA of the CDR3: TGCAGTGCTAGCCGCACAGGGGTAGGGGAGACCCAGTACTTC.

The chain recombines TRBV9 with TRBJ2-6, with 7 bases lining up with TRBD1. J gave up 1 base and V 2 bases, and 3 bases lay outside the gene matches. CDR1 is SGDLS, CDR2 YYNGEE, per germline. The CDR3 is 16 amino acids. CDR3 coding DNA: TGTGCCAGCAGCGTCGCACAGGGGTCTGGGGCCAACGTCCTGACTTTC. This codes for CASSVAQGSGANVLTF. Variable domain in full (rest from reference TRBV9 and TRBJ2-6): DSGVTQTPKHLITATGQRVTLRCSPRSGDLSVYWYQQSLDQGLQFLIQYYNGEERAKGNILERFSAQQFPDLHSELNLSSLELGDSALYFCASSVAQGSGANVLTFGAGSRLTVL.

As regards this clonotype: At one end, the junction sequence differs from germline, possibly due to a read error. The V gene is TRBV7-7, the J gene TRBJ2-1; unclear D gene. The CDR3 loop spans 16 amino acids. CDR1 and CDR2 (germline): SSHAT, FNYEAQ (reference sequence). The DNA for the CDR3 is TGTGCTAGCAGCGCTCGGTTGAGCCAGGCCTACAATGAGCAGTTCTTC. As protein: CASSARLSQAYNEQFF.

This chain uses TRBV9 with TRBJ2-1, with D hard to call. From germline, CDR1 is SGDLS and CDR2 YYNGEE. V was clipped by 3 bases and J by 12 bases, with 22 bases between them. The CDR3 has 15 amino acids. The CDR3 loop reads CASSEDPGPSKRQFF. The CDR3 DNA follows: TGTGCCAGCAGCGAGGACCCCGGACCATCAAAAAGGCAGTTCTTC.

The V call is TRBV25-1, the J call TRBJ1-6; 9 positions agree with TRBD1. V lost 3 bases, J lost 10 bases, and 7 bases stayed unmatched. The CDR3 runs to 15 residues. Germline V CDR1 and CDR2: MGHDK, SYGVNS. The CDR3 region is CASSDDRGFESPLHF. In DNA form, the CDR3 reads TGTGCCAGCAGTGATGACAGGGGGTTCGAGTCACCCCTCCACTTT.

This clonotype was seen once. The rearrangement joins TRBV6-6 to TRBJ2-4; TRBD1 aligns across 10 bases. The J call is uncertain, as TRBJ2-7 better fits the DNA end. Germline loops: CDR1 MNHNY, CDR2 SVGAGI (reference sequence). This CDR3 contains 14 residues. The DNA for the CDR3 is TGTGCCAGCAGTGCCCGGGACAGGGGTTACGAGCAGTACTTC. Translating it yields CASSARDRGYEQYF.

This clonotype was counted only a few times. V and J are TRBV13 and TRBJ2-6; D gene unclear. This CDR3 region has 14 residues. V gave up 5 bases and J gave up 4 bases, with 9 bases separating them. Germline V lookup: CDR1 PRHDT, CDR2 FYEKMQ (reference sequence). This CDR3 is CASSNNGGANVLTF. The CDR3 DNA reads TGTGCCAGCAGCAATAACGGGGGGGCCAACGTCCTGACTTTC. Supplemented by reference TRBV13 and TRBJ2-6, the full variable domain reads AAGVIQSPRHLIKEKRETATLKCYPIPRHDTVYWYQQGPGQDPQFLISFYEKMQSDKGSIPDRFSAQQFSDYHSELNMSSLELGDSALYFCASSNNGGANVLTFGAGSRLTVL.

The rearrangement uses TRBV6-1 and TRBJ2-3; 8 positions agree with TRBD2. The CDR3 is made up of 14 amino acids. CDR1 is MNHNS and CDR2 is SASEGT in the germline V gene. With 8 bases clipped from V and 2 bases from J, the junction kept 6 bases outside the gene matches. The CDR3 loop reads CASLAGEITDTQYF. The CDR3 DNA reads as TGTGCCAGCCTAGCGGGCGAAATCACAGATACGCAGTATTTT.

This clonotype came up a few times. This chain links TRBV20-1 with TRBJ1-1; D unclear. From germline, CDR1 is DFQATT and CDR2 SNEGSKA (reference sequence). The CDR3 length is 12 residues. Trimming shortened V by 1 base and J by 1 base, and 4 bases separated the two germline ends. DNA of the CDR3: TGCAGTGCTAGAGTCCCGAACACTGAAGCTTTCTTT. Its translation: CSARVPNTEAFF.

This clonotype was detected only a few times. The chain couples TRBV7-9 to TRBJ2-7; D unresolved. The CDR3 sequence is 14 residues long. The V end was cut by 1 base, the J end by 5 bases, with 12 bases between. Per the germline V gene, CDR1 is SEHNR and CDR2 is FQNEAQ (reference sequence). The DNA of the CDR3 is TGTGCCAGCAGCTTAGTTGAAGTAGCCCACGAGCAGTACTTC. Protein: CASSLVEVAHEQYF.

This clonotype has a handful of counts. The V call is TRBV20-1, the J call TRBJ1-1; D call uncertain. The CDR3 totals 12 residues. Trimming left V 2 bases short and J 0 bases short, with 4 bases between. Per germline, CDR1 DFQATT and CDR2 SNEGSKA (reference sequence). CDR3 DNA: TGCAGTGCTAGATGGGTGAACACTGAAGCTTTCTTT. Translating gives CSARWVNTEAFF.

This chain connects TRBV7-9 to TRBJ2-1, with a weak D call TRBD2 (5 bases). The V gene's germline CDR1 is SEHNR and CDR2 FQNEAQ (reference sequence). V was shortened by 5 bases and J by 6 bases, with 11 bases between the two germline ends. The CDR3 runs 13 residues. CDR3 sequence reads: CASSTTLANEQFF. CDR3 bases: TGTGCCAGCAGCACGACCCTAGCCAATGAGCAGTTCTTC.

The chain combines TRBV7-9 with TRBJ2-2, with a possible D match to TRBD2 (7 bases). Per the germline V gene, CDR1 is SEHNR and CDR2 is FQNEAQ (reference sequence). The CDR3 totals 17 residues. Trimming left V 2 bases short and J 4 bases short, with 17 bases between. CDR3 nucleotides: TGTGCCAGCAGCTTAAGCTGGGGGGGGCCGAGCACCGGGGAGCTGTTTTTT. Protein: CASSLSWGGPSTGELFF.

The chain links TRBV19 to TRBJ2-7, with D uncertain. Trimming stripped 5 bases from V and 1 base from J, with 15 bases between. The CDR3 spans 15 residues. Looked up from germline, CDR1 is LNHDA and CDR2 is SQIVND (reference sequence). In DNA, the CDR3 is TGTGCCAGTAGTGCCCATGAGCTCTCTTCCTACGAGCAGTACTTC. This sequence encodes CASSAHELSSYEQYF.

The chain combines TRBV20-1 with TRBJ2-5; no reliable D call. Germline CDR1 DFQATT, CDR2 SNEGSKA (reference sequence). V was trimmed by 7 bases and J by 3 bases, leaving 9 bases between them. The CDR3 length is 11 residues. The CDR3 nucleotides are TGCAGTGTACCGGGTGAAGAGACCCAGTACTTC. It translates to CSVPGEETQYF.

This CDR3 reads CASSSKGRYNEQFF. The CDR3 region has the DNA TGTGCCAGCAGTTCCAAAGGACGGTACAATGAGCAGTTCTTC. V gene TRBV28 combines with J gene TRBJ2-1; no clear D. The CDR3 contains 14 residues. Germline-derived CDR1 and CDR2 are MDHEN and SYDVKM. V was trimmed by 4 bases and J by 4 bases, leaving 11 bases between them. Looking up the rest from reference TRBV28 and TRBJ2-1 gives the full variable domain: DVKVTQSSRYLVKRTGEKVFLECVQDMDHENMFWYRQDPGLGLRLIYFSYDVKMKEKGDIPEGYSVSREKKERFSLILESASTNQTSMYLCASSSKGRYNEQFFGPGTRLTVL.

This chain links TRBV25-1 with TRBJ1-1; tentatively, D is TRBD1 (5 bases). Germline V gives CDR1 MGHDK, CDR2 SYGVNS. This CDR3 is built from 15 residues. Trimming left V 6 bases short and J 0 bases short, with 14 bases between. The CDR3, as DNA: TGTGCCAGCAGGGAGACCGGGGCCTTGAACACTGAAGCTTTCTTT. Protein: CASRETGALNTEAFF.

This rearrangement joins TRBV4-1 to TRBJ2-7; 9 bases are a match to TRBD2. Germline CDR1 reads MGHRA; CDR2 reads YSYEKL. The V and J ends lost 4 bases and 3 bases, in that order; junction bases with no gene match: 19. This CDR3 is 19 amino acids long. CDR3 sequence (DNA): TGCGCCAGCAGCCCAGGGAGAGGTAGCGGGAGTGCAAAGATCTACGAGCAGTACTTC. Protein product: CASSPGRGSGSAKIYEQYF.

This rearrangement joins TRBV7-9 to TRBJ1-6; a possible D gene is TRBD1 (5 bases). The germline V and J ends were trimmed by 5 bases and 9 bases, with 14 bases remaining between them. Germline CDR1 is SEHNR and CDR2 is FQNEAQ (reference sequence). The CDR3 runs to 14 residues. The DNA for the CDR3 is TGTGCCAGCAGCACCGGGGGGTTGAGTTCACCCCTCCACTTT. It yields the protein CASSTGGLSSPLHF.

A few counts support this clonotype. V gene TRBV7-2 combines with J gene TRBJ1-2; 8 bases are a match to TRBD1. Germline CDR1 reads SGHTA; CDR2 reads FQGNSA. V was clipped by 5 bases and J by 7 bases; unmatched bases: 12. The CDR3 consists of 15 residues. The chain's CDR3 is CASSTTQGALSGYTF. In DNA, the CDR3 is TGTGCCAGCAGCACCACCCAGGGGGCGCTCAGTGGCTACACCTTC.

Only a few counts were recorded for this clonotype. CDR3 nucleotides: TGTGCCAGCAGTTCCTCCGCGGGACAGGAGTACACAGATACGCAGTATTTT. Amino acids: CASSSSAGQEYTDTQYF. The chain combines TRBV25-1 with TRBJ2-3; 8 nucleotides match TRBD1. In germline, CDR1 is MGHDK, CDR2 SYGVNS. The CDR3 runs to 17 residues. Trimming took 5 bases from V and 2 from J; bases not matched to a gene: 12.

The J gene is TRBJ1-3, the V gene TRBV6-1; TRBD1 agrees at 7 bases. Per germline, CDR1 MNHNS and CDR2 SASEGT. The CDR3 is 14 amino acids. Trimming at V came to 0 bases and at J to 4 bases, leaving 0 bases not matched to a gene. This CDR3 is CASSEAGQGNTIYF. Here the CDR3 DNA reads TGTGCCAGCAGTGAAGCGGGACAGGGAAACACCATATATTTT.

The CDR3 is CASSQGGGISHTQYF. In DNA, the CDR3 is TGCGCCAGCAGCCAAGGTGGAGGGATCAGTCATACGCAGTATTTT. V gene TRBV4-3 combines with J gene TRBJ2-3; a weak D match, TRBD2 (6 bases). CDR1 and CDR2 from the germline V gene are LGHNA and YSLEER. The V and J ends lost 1 base and 7 bases respectively, with 15 bases between them. The CDR3 has 15 residues.

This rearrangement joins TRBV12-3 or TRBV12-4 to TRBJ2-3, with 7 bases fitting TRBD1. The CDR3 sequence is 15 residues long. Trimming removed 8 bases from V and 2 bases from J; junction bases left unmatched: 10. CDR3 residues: CASATTGESTDTQYF. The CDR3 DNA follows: TGTGCCAGCGCAACAACAGGGGAATCCACAGATACGCAGTATTTT.

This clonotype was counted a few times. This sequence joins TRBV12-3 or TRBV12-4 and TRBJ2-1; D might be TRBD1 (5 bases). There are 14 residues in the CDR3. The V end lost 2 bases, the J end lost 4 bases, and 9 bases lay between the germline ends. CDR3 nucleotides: TGTGCCAGCAGTTTAACGCAGGGTTACAATGAGCAGTTCTTC. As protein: CASSLTQGYNEQFF.